The source of this T cell receptor beta chain is a study of graft-versus-host responses after intestinal transplantation. Across the study: Multivisceral, liver-intestinal, or isolated intestinal transplants were received by the recipients.

V shed 5 bases and J shed 3 bases, with 16 bases lying between them. The CDR3 consists of 15 residues. From germline, CDR1 is MDHEN and CDR2 SYDVKM. Worth noting for this clone: Its antigen is not identified.

Once graft tissue had been processed, intraepithelial and lamina propria lymphocytes were released. Study-wide results and caveats: Present in recipient marrow, GvH clones included some that appeared first in ileum or blood. Levels of circulating GvH clones at their peak were associated with early post-transplant HvG declines.

Profiled with immunoSEQ multiplex PCR; TCRdb holds only in-frame clones, not every one. This sample has more than 30,000 clones, with approximately 90% found just once. This sequence originates from a human patient who received an intestinal transplant, so some T cells may come from the graft donor. The specimen comprised ileum tissue, sampled more than 200 days after intestinal transplant. The chain couples TRBV28 to TRBJ1-1; TRBD1 is a possible D gene (5 bases). The CDR3: CASSRSGRGDTEAFF. The CDR3 DNA sequence: TGTGCCAGCAGTCGTTCGGGCCGGGGGGACACTGAAGCTTTCTTT.